The following is a TCR beta chain sequence with its context. There is no known antigen for this receptor. Within one base of it there is no much larger clone, and no base qualities were kept. The label giving this sample's time point can be read as: pre-transplant. Unstimulated PBMCs, after thawing, were stained for CD3, CD4 and CD8 and then FACS-sorted into CD3+CD4+ and CD3+CD8+ populations. Randomization to immunosuppression withdrawal applied to every one of the 8 studied subjects. The Qiagen DNeasy Blood and Tissue Kit was used to isolate genomic DNA. Spanning cysteine to phenylalanine, the CDR3 consists of 13 amino acids. Only CDR3 DNA is held: 39 bases, read in frame from base 1. Compared with germline, V lacks 7 bases and J lacks 6 bases; bases without a gene match: 8. Based on the germline V gene, the CDR1 and CDR2 sequences are SGHTA and FQGNSA. The data are from a study of T cell clones after liver transplantation (dated by TCRdb to about 2019). For context, the study as a whole: The samples were obtained from ITN030ST, a randomized trial that attempted immunosuppression withdrawal within 2 years after liver transplantation. Donor-reactive T cell clones were identified using TCRbeta sequencing after a pre-transplant mixed lymphocyte reaction and were then followed in post-transplant blood. Third party-reactive TCRbeta sequences from pre-transplant MLRs were also identified as an antigen-independent comparator for donor-reactive sequences. Of the eight recipients, a few were HCV-positive, while the remaining recipients had been transplanted for non-autoimmune, non-viral indications. No induction therapy was given to the subjects, and standard immunosuppression was administered until randomization at 12-24 months post-transplant. Tolerance meant complete immunosuppression withdrawal for at least one year without liver enzymes rising beyond twice the upper limit of normal. Blood samples were collected pre-transplant, then pre-randomization ahead of withdrawal, and finally post-randomization once withdrawal had either been completed or failed. The study cohort included 8 liver transplant recipients, of whom 3 were classified as tolerant and 5 as non-tolerant. Broad study findings and their caveats: Circulating donor-reactive CD4 TCRbeta sequences fell significantly post-transplant in 5 of 8 subjects, irrespective of tolerance or HCV status. Because allograft tissue specimens were not available, migration of donor-reactive T cells into the graft, rather than deletion, may have occurred. The conclusions were preliminary, being limited by small, heterogeneous patient numbers and by non-standardized post-transplant time points. Donor-reactive sequences declined more than third party-reactive ones, suggesting partial antigen-specific deletion unrelated to withdrawal success. When repertoire turnover was accounted for, significantly reduced detection of donor-reactive sequences was found in 7 of 8 subjects for CD4 and in 8 of 8 subjects for CD8. In two subjects, low numbers of available donor cells limited the measurable donor-reactive repertoire.

Frozen genomic DNA underwent high-throughput TCRbeta CDR3 sequencing by immunoSEQ, including PCR amplification, mapping, bias correction and internal controls. As for the authors' bioinformatics: Only productive rearrangements were retained, and each unique TCRbeta sequence was defined by its CDR3 nucleotide sequence together with its V and J gene. A sequence counted as donor-reactive only if the sequence showed at least 5-fold expansion in CFSE-low cells compared with unstimulated pre-transplant cells and had a frequency of at least 0.01%. Minimum frequency thresholds were set for each subject based on the unstimulated sample with the lowest template count, ensuring at least 90% detection power. Jensen-Shannon divergence between the top 1000 TCRbeta sequences after and before transplant was used to measure repertoire turnover. Changes in detection of donor-reactive sequences were assessed with two-sided Fisher's exact tests. TCRdb retrieved this table from immuneACCESS and kept in-frame rearrangements only. Not all clones are present; in checked studies, unresolved V genes account for under half, and no reason is known for the remainder. V and J calls and clone size are copied from that table; D and trimming were computed from the DNA. The sample profile shows under 20,000 clones; 88% of them were found once. The ten largest clonotypes hold about an eighth of the sample.

The receptor's source is a human donor who received a liver transplant. The input for sequencing was CD8+ T cells from blood, taken before liver transplant. Rearrangement joined TRBV7-2 to TRBJ2-7; 8 middle bases align to TRBD2. The CDR3 in this case is CASTLLAGGEQYF. The DNA sequence reads TGTGCCAGCACCCTATTGGCGGGGGGCGAGCAGTACTTC.